This entry concerns a single TCR beta chain. Its antigen is unknown. The sample comes from a study of identifying expanded T cells in peripheral blood. Healthy donors had no documented immune events, such as infections, while sampled. Here immunoSEQ multiplex PCR was the method, and the copy in TCRdb shows in-frame clones only, minus some. The sample includes approximately 100,000 clones, around 85% of them seen just once. Findings of the study overall: Roughly 2-week clone count variance significantly increased as total template count grew. Over two and four weeks, about 17 and 20 clones changed, versus more than 1 between replicates.

Germline values: CDR1 SGHKS, CDR2 YYEKEE (reference sequence). The J segment lost 4 bases and the V segment lost 4 bases, leaving 9 bases of the junction unmatched. The length of the CDR3 is 16 residues. The specimen was blood. The sequence was obtained from a person aged 18-70 years in good health. The chain joins TRBV5-5 to TRBJ1-4, with 8 bases that match TRBD1. CDR3 bases: TGTGCCAGCAGCCACGGACAGGGTGGAAGTAATGAAAAACTGTTTTTT. Its protein is CASSHGQGGSNEKLFF.